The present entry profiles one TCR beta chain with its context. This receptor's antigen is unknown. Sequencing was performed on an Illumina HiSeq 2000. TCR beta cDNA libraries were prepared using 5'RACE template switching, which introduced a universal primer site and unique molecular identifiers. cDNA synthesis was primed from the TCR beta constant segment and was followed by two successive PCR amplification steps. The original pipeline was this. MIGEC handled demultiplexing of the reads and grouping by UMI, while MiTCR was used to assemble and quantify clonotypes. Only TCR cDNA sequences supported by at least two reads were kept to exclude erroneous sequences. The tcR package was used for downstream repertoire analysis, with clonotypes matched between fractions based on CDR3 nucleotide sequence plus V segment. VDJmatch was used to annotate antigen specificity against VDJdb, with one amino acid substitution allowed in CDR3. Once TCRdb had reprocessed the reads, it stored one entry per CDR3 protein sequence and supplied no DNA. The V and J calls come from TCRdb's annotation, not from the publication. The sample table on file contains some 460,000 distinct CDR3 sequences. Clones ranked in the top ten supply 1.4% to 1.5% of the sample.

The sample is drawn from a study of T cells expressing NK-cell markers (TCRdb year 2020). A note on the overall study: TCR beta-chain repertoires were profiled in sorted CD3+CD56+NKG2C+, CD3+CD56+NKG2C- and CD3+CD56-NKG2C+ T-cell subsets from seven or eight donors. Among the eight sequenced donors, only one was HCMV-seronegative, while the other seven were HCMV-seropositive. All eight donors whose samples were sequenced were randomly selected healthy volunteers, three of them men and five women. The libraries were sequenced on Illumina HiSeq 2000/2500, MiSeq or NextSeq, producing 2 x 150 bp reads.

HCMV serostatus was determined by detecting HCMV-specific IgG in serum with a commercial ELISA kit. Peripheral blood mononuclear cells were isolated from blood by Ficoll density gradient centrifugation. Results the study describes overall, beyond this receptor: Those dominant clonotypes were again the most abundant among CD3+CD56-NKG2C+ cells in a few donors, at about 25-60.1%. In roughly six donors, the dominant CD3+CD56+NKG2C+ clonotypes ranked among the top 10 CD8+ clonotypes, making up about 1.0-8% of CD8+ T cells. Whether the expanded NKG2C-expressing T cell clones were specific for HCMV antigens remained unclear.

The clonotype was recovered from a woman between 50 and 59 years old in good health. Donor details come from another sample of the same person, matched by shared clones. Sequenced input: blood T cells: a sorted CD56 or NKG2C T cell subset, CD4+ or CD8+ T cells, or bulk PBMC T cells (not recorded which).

CDR3 region: CTAGALRDEQFF. The receptor chain draws on TRBV20-1 and TRBJ2-1; TCRdb selects TRBD2, and the lack of DNA leaves this call unchecked. The CDR3 spans 12 residues, from the cysteine through the phenylalanine. The entry carries no DNA sequence. The germline V gene (reference sequence) specifies DFQATT as CDR1 and SNEGSKA as CDR2.